Included here is one T cell receptor beta chain sequence, with context. Its target antigen remains unknown. The record has no base qualities; no much larger clone is one base away. One collaborating source in Seattle enrolled patients while the patients were actively infected and followed the patients over time throughout the course of disease. Whole blood was collected in K2EDTA tubes by collaborating institutions according to the institutions' own protocols. For TCRbeta analysis, collaborators shipped samples as frozen whole blood, isolated PBMCs, or DNA extracted from either of those sample types. The sample belongs to a study of blood T cell repertoires in COVID-19 (dated by TCRdb to 2020 to 2022). About the study as a whole: The collaborator samples originated in the United States, Italy and Spain and spanned the acute and convalescent phases of COVID-19. The prospective study material was composed of cDNA or gDNA derived from T cells, B-cell-depleted T cells, or PBMCs. Deeply sampled blood TCRbeta repertoires from subjects exposed to, actively infected with, or recovered from COVID-19 were included in the dataset. The repertoires were released in a freely available public database intended as a resource for research on the immune response to SARS-CoV-2. The samples were drawn from the first 160 participants of the ongoing ImmuneRACE study and from some 1,300 subjects provided by 6 global collaborators. Nearly every sample came with metadata listing a de-identified subject ID, COVID-19 status, age in years and sex. HLA class I and class II types, where available, came from metadata supplied by the sample provider rather than from assay-based typing.

The germline V gene specifies LGHNA as CDR1 and YSLEER as CDR2. Including the terminal cysteine and phenylalanine, the CDR3 comprises 15 residues. Solely the CDR3 DNA is kept, with 45 bases framed from the first base. V and J are truncated by 0 bases and 8 bases respectively, leaving an intervening sequence of 14 bases. TCRbeta CDR3 regions were amplified from genomic DNA by means of the immunoSEQ Assay, a bias-controlled multiplex PCR. As for the authors' bioinformatics: The number of nucleated cells in each sample was estimated from the amplification of reference gene primers within the assay. Sequence reads were collapsed and filtered to measure the absolute abundance of every unique TCRbeta CDR3 rearrangement. For each sample, productive Simpson clonality was calculated by taking the square root of Simpson's diversity index across productive rearrangements. TCRdb took this table from immuneACCESS and kept in-frame rearrangements with V and J called. Such tables lack part of the clones; where checked against another copy, unresolved V genes explain under half of the gap, and the rest is unexplained. D and trimming come from the DNA, and the V and J calls and clone size come from that table. Within this sample are 150,000 or so clones, with about 92% of them counted one time only. The top ten constitute roughly 5% of the sample.

The study at large found these results: How much clinical and demographic metadata was included differed by source and by participant, and the metadata was provided uncurated.

This chain joins TRBV4-3 to TRBJ2-1, with the D gene not clear enough to name. Sequenced: peripheral blood. This TCR derives from a man aged 30 to 45 with COVID-19, enrolled during active disease. The DNA sequence is given as TGCGCCAGCAGCCAAGATCTCATTAATCGGGATGAGCAGTTCTTC. Its coded protein is CASSQDLINRDEQFF.